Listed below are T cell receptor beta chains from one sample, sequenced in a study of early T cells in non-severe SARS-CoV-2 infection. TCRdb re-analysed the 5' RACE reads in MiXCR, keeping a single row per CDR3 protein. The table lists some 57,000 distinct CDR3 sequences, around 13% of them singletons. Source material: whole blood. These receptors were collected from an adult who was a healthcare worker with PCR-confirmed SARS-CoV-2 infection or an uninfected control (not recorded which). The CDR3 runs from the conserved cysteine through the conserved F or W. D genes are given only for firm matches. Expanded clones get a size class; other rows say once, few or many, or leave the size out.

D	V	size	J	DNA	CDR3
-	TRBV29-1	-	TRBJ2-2	TGCAGCGTTCAACTGAGCATGAACACCGGGGAGCTGTTTTTT	CSVQLSMNTGELFF
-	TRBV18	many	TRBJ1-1	TGTGCCAGCTCACCAGGGTCAGATATTTTGAACACTGAAGCTTTCTTT	CASSPGSDILNTEAFF
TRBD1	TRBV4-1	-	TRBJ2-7	TGCGCCAGCAGCCAAGCCGGGACAGGGGTAGAGCAGTACTTC	CASSQAGTGVEQYF
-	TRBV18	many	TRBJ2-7	TGTGCCAGCTCACCACGAGAAGGAGATTACGAGCAGTACTTC	CASSPREGDYEQYF
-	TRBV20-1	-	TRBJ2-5	TGCAGTGCTATAGTAGTATCCCCCTACTTC	CSAIVVSPYF
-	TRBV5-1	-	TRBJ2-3	TGCGCCAGCAGCTCGCGGCCGGGGCACGGGAAGGCTAGCACAGATACGCAGTATTTT	CASSSRPGHGKASTDTQYF
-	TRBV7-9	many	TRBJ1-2	TGTGCCAGCAGCCGCCTCCGAGGAAACGAACCTAACTATGGCTACACCTTC	CASSRLRGNEPNYGYTF
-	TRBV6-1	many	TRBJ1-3	TGTGCCAGCATCGTTGGGGGGTCGGGAAACACCATATATTTT	CASIVGGSGNTIYF
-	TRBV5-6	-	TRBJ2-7	TGTGCCAGCAGCTTGTCTGGATCAGTGGACGAGCAGTACTTC	CASSLSGSVDEQYF
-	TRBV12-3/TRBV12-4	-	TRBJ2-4	TGTGCCAGCACCTTCGGTGGAAACATTCGGTACTTC	CASTFGGNIRYF
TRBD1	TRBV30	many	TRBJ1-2	TGTGCCTGGAGTCGACAGGGTGGCTACACCTTC	CAWSRQGGYTF
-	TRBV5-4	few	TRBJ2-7	TGTGCCAGCAGCCCGGCAGGCTCCTACGAGCAGTACTTC	CASSPAGSYEQYF
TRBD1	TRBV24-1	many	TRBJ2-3	TGTGCCACCAGTGACTCCGGGACAGGCACAGATACGCAGTATTTT	CATSDSGTGTDTQYF
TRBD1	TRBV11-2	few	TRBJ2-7	TGTGCCAGCAGCCCAAAGACTCACAGGGGCAACGAGCAGTACTTC	CASSPKTHRGNEQYF
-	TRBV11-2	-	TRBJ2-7	TGTGCCAGCAGCCACCCGCGGGACCTCCCCTACGAGCAGTACTTC	CASSHPRDLPYEQYF
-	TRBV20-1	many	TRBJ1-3	TGCAGTCCAAAAGGCGCCGGAAACACCATATATTTT	CSPKGAGNTIYF
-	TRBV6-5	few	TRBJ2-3	TGTGCCGGCAGGCTAGAGTACCTCACAGATACGCAGTATTTT	CAGRLEYLTDTQYF
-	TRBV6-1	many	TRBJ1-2	TGTGCCAGCATTCCCCCTGTCTCGGGGGTTGGCTACACCTTC	CASIPPVSGVGYTF
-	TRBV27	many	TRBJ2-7	TGTGCCAGCAGTAGGACAGCGCTCTACGAGCAGTACTTC	CASSRTALYEQYF
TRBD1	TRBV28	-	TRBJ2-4	TGTGCCAGCAGCCTTCTTGGGACAGGGGAAAACATTCAGTACTTC	CASSLLGTGENIQYF
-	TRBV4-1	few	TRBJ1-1	TGCGCCAGCAGCCCCCCGACAGGTTTGTCCCTATTGAACACTGAAGCTTTCTTT	CASSPPTGLSLLNTEAFF
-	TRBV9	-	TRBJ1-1	TGTGCCAGCAGCGTAGACGTGGGACACCGGGAGAGGAACACTGAAGCTTTCTTT	CASSVDVGHRERNTEAFF
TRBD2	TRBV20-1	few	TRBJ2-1	TGCAGTGCTAAGAGCGGGGACTCCTACAATGAGCAGTTCTTC	CSAKSGDSYNEQFF
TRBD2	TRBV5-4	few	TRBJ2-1	TGTGCCAGCAGCCCCCTCGGGACTAGCGGGGGAAACCTCATCGACAATGAGCAGTTCTTC	CASSPLGTSGGNLIDNEQFF
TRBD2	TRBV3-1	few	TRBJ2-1	TGTGCCAGCGCGACTAGCGGGAGCGATGAGCAGTTCTTC	CASATSGSDEQFF
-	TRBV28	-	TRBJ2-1	TGTGCCAGCAGTTTGCAGGGCGCCTACAATGAGCAGTTCTTC	CASSLQGAYNEQFF
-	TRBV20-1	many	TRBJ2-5	TGCAGTGCTAGATGGTACGGTCAAGAGACCCAGTACTTC	CSARWYGQETQYF
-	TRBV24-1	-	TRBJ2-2	TGTGCCACCAGTGATTCTGACCCCACACAGGGAAGGGGAACCGGGGAGCTGTTTTTT	CATSDSDPTQGRGTGELFF
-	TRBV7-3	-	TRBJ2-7	TGTGCCAGCAGCTTCTTGGGGGTCGGATTCTTGGCGGGGATAAGCTCCTACGAGCAGTACTTC	CASSFLGVGFLAGISSYEQYF
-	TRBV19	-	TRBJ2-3	TGTGCCAGTAGTACTTCAGATACGCAGTATTTT	CASSTSDTQYF
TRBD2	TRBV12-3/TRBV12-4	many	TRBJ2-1	TGTGCCAGCACTCCCCGCGGGGGGGCTTTGGATGAGCAGTTCTTC	CASTPRGGALDEQFF
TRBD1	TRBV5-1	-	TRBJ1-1	TGCGCCAGCAGCTTGTGGACAGGGGCGACTGAAGCTTTCTTT	CASSLWTGATEAFF
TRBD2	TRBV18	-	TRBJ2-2	TGTGCCAGCTCACTTCCGAATAGCGGGGGTTACACCGGGGAGCTGTTTTTT	CASSLPNSGGYTGELFF
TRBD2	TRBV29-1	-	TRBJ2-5	TGCAGCGTCTTACTAGCGGGAGGCCCCGGGACCCAGTACTTC	CSVLLAGGPGTQYF
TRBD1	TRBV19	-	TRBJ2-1	TGTGCCAGTAGTCAACCAGGGGGCACCTCCTACAATGAGCAGTTCTTC	CASSQPGGTSYNEQFF
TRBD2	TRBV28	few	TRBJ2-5	TGTGCCAGCACCCATATACTAGCGGGAGGTTCGGAAGAGACCCAGTACTTC	CASTHILAGGSEETQYF
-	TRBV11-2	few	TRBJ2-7	TGTGCCAGCAGCTTAGAACCCCAGGGATCCTACGAGCAGTACTTC	CASSLEPQGSYEQYF
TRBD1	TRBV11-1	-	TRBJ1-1	TGTGCCAGCAGCTCCGGACAGGGAAGGAACACTGAAGCTTTCTTT	CASSSGQGRNTEAFF
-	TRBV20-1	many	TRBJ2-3	TGCAGTGCTTCAACAGGGTCTTGGGATACGCAGTATTTT	CSASTGSWDTQYF
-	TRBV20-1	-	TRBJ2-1	TGCAGTGCTTCACCCGACACAATCAATGAGCAGTTCTTC	CSASPDTINEQFF
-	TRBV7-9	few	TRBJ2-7	TGTGCCAGCAGCTTGACCTCCACCCCCTACGAGCAGTACTTC	CASSLTSTPYEQYF
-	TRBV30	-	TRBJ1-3	TGTGCCGGGGAGCCCCGGAATCAGGACCATGGAAACACCATATATTTT	CAGEPRNQDHGNTIYF
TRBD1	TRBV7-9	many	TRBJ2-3	TGTGCCAGCAGCGGAATCACCAGGGGGCGAGATACGCAGTATTTT	CASSGITRGRDTQYF
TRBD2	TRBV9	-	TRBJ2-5	TGTGCCAGCAGCGTAGGACTAGCGGGGATCCAAGAGACCCAGTACTTC	CASSVGLAGIQETQYF
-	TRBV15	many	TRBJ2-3	TGTGCCACCAGCAGGGAGGGGGTTGGAGACTCAGATACGCAGTATTTT	CATSREGVGDSDTQYF
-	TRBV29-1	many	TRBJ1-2	TGCAGCGTTGCACAGAGGGGCGGCTATGGCTACACCTTC	CSVAQRGGYGYTF
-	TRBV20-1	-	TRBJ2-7	TGCAGTGCAACCGGGGCAAGGGGCGAGCAGTACTTC	CSATGARGEQYF
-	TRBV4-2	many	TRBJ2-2	TGTGCCAGCAGCTCAGCCGGAAGGGGAAGGTCGAACACCGGGGAGCTGTTTTTT	CASSSAGRGRSNTGELFF
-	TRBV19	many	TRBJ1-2	TGTGCCAGCAGATCCCTCGAGACGGCGAACTATGGCTACACCTTC	CASRSLETANYGYTF
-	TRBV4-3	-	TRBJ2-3	TGCGTCAGCAGCCAAGAAGCCCTTAGTGGGACCCCAAGGGATACGCAGTATTTT	CVSSQEALSGTPRDTQYF
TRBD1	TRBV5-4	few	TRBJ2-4	TGTGCCAGCAGCTTAACAGGGGGCGAGAACATTCAGTACTTC	CASSLTGGENIQYF
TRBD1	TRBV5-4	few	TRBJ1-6	TGTGCCAGCAGCTTGGGCATGACAGGGGCCCTAAATTCACCCCTCCACTTT	CASSLGMTGALNSPLHF
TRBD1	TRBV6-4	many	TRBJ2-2	TGTGCCAGCAGTGACTCGACAGGGGGCGGGGAGCTGTTTTTT	CASSDSTGGGELFF
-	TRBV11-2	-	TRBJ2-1	TGTGCCAGCAGCCCAGGACGCAGCTCCTACAATGAGCAGTTCTTC	CASSPGRSSYNEQFF
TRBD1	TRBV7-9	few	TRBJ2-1	TGTGCCAGCAGCGTATCCTTTCCGGGACAGGGAGTCGACAATGAGCAGTTCTTC	CASSVSFPGQGVDNEQFF